Listed below are T cell receptor beta chains from one sample, sequenced in a study of cytomegalovirus exposure and HLA in healthy donors. The protocol was immunoSEQ multiplex PCR, while the TCRdb copy is restricted to in-frame clones and leaves out a portion. In the table there are about 140,000 clones, around 73% of which are singletons. The specimen sequenced was PBMCs. Receptor source: a female donor in good health and CMV-seronegative. Each CDR3 is given with its conserved first and last residue. Not all rows give a size; the values are once, few, many and, for expanded clones, a class.

TRBV5-6	NA	CASSLYGTGANVLTF
TRBV7-8	NA	CASSLARPPLSSGENTEAFF
TRBV28	NA	CASSLSMEKTQYF
TRBV30	NA	CAWTHRMNTEAFF
TRBV9	once	CASSATGVPNYGYTF
TRBV7-9	NA	CALEGLAVYNEQFF
TRBV18	NA	CASSRGGAHNEQFF
TRBV5-4	few	CASSFRVNTEAFF
TRBV28	NA	CASSLVYSGELFF
TRBV28	NA	CASSIFNLGYGYTF
TRBV5-4	NA	CASSFSSGRSQTQYF
TRBV6-1	NA	CASSEEENQPQHF
TRBV5-1	NA	CASSWTVNTGELFF
TRBV5-6	NA	CASSLASAGNTEAFF
TRBV4-1	NA	CASSQRTSELYEQYF
TRBV25-1	NA	CASSWSSYNSPLHF